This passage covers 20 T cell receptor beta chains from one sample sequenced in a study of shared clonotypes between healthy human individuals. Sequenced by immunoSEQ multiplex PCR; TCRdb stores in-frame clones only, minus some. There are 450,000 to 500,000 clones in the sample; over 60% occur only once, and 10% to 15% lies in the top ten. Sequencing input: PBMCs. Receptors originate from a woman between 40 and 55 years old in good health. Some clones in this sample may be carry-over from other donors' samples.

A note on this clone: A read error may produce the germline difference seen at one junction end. The CDR3 loop is CASSFWTGAETQYF. Here the CDR3 DNA reads TGTGCTAGCAGCTTTTGGACAGGGGCGGAGACCCAGTACTTC. V usage is TRBV7-7 and J usage is TRBJ2-5; the match to TRBD1 covers 9 bases. The CDR3 length is 14 residues. Germline V gene sequence: CDR1 SSHAT, CDR2 FNYEAQ (reference sequence).

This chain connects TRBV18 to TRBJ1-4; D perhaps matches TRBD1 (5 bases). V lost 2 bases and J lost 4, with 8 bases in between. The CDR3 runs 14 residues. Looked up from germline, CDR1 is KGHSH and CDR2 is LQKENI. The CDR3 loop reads CASSPNRSNEKLFF. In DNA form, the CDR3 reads TGTGCCAGCTCACCAAACAGGAGTAATGAAAAACTGTTTTTT.

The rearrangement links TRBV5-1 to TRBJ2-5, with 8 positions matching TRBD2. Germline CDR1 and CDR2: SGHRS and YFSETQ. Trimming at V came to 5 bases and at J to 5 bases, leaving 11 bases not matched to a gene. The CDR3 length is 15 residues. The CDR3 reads CASSSPGLVRETQYF. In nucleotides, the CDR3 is TGCGCCAGCAGTTCGCCGGGACTAGTCAGGGAGACCCAGTACTTC. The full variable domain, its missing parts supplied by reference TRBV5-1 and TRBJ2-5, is KAGVTQTPRYLIKTRGQQVTLSCSPISGHRSVSWYQQTPGQGLQFLFEYFSETQRNKGNFPGRFSGRQFSNSRSEMNVSTLELGDSALYLCASSSPGLVRETQYFGPGTRLLVL.

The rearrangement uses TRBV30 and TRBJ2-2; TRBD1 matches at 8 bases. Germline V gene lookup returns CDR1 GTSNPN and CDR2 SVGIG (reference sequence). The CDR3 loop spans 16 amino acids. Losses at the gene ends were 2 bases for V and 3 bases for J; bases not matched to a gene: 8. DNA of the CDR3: TGTGCCTGGAGTCTCCAGGACAGGGTGTACACCGGGGAGCTGTTTTTT. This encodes CAWSLQDRVYTGELFF. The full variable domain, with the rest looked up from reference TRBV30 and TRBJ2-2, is SQTIHQWPATLVQPVGSPLSLECTVEGTSNPNLYWYRQAAGRGLQLLFYSVGIGQISSEVPQNLSASRPQDRQFILSSKKLLLSDSGFYLCAWSLQDRVYTGELFFGEGSRLTVL.

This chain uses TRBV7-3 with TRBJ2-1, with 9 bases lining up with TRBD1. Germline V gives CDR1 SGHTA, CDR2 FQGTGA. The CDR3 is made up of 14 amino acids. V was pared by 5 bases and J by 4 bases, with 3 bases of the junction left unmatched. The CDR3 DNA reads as TGTGCCAGCAGCATTGACAGGGGGTACAATGAGCAGTTCTTC. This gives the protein CASSIDRGYNEQFF.

The CDR3 nucleotides are TGTGCCAGCAGTATGGGACTAGCGGGAGGGGGAGAGACCCAGTACTTC. Protein: CASSMGLAGGGETQYF. The chain couples TRBV28 to TRBJ2-5, with TRBD2 matching over 16 bases. This CDR3 spans 16 amino acids. Losses at the gene ends were 5 bases for V and 4 bases for J; bases not matched to a gene: 4. Per the germline V gene, CDR1 is MDHEN and CDR2 is SYDVKM.

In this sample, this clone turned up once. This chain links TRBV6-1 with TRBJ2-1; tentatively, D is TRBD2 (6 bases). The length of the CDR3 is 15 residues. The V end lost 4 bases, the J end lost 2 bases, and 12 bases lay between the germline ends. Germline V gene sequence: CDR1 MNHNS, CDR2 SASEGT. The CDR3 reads CASSASQRAYNEQFF. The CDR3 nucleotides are TGTGCCAGCAGTGCTTCGCAGCGGGCCTACAATGAGCAGTTCTTC.

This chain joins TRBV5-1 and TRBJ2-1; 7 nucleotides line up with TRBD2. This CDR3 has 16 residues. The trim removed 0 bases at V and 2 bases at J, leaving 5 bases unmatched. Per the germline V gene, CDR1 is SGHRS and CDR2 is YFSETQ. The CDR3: CASSLGSSGTYNEQFF. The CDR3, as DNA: TGCGCCAGCAGCTTGGGGTCTAGCGGAACCTACAATGAGCAGTTCTTC.

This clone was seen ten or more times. The CDR3 DNA sequence: TGCGCCAGCAGCTTGGGGACAGGGGGCGGCACCGGGGAGCTGTTTTTT. Its translation: CASSLGTGGGTGELFF. The rearrangement links TRBV5-1 to TRBJ2-2, with 11 bases lining up with TRBD1. Unmatched junction bases numbered 2, after V lost 0 bases and J lost 4 bases. This CDR3 contains 16 residues. Germline V gene sequence: CDR1 SGHRS, CDR2 YFSETQ. Drawing the rest from reference TRBV5-1 and TRBJ2-2, the complete variable domain is KAGVTQTPRYLIKTRGQQVTLSCSPISGHRSVSWYQQTPGQGLQFLFEYFSETQRNKGNFPGRFSGRQFSNSRSEMNVSTLELGDSALYLCASSLGTGGGTGELFFGEGSRLTVL.

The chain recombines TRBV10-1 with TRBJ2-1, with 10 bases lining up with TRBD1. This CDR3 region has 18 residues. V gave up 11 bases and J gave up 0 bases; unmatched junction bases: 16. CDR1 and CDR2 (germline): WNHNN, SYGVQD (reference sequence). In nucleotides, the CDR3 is TGCGCCGGAACGCAGGACAGGGGGGCCTTTCGCTCCTACAATGAGCAGTTCTTC. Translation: CAGTQDRGAFRSYNEQFF.

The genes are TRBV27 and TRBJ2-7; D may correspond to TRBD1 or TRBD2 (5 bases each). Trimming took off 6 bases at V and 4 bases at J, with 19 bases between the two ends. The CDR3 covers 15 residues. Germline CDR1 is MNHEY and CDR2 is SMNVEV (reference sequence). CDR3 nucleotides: TGTGCCAGCAGCTCAACCGGGACGCCGGTTTACGAGCAGTACTTC. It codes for CASSSTGTPVYEQYF.

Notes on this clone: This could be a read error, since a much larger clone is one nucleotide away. CDR3 amino acids: CASSQGGPSNEQLF. In DNA form, the CDR3 reads TGTGCCAGCAGCCAAGGCGGCCCCAGCAATGAGCAGCTCTTC. The J gene is TRBJ2-1, the V gene TRBV4-2; D remains ambiguous. This CDR3 has 14 amino acids. Germline values: CDR1 LGHNA, CDR2 YNFKEQ.

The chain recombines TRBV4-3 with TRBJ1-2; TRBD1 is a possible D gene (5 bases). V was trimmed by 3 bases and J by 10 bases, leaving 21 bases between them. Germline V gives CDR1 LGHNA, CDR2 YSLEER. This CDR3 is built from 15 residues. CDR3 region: CASSQGRDPEVDYTF. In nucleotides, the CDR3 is TGCGCCAGCAGCCAGGGCCGGGACCCCGAAGTTGACTACACCTTC.

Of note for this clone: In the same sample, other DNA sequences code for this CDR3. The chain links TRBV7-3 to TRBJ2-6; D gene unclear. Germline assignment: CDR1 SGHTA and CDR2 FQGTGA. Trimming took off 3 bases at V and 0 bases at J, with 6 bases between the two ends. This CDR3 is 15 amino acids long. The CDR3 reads CASSLVFSGANVLTF. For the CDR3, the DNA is TGTGCCAGCAGCTTGGTATTCTCTGGGGCCAACGTCCTGACTTTC.

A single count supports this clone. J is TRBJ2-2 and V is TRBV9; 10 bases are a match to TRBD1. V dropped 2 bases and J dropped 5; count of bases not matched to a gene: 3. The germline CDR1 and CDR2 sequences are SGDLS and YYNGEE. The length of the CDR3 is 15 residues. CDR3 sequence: CASSVTGGETGELFF. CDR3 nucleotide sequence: TGTGCCAGCAGCGTGACAGGGGGCGAAACCGGGGAGCTGTTTTTT.

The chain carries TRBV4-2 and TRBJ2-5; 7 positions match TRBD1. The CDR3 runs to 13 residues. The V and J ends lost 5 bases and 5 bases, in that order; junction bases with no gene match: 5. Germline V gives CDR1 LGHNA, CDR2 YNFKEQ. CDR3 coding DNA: TGTGCCAGCAGCGCACAGGGGAAGGAGACCCAGTACTTC. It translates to CASSAQGKETQYF.

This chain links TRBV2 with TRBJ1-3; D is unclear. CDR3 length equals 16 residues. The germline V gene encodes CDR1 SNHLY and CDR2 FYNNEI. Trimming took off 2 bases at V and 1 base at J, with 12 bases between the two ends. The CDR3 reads CASSELAATSGNTIYF. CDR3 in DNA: TGTGCCAGCAGTGAATTGGCGGCCACGTCTGGAAACACCATATATTTT.

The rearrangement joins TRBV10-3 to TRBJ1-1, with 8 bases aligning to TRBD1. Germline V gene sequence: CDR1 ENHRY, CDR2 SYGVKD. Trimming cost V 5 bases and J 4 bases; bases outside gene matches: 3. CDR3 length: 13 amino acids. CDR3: CAISPGTGTEAFF. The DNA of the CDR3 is TGTGCCATCAGTCCTGGGACAGGCACTGAAGCTTTCTTT.

This chain's CDR3 is CASSWDPRNTEAFF. CDR3 coding DNA: TGCGCCAGCAGCTGGGACCCCCGGAACACTGAAGCTTTCTTT. The chain links TRBV5-1 to TRBJ1-1, with a weak D call TRBD1 (5 bases). This CDR3 spans 14 amino acids. Germline V gene data show CDR1 as SGHRS and CDR2 as YFSETQ. V was shortened by 3 bases and J by 1 base, with 10 bases between the two germline ends.

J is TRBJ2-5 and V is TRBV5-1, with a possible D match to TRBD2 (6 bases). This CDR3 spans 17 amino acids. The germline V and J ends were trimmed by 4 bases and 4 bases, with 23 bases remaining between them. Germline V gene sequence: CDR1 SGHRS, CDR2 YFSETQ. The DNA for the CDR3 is TGCGCCAGCAGCCCTCCGCGGGGCGAGCTAGCTCCAGAGACCCAGTACTTC. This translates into CASSPPRGELAPETQYF.